This is a list of T cell receptor beta chains from one sample in a study of shared clonotypes between healthy human individuals. Method: immunoSEQ multiplex PCR; TCRdb's copy keeps in-frame clones and lacks some. The sample records about 2.1 million clones, 90% to 95% being singletons. The specimen was naive CD8+ T cells from PBMCs. The source of these receptors is a man between 18 and 35 years old in good health. Some clones in this sample may be carry-over from other donors' samples. Each CDR3 is given with its conserved first and last residue. Each record gives: CDR3 length, D gene, J gene, clone size, V gene, CDR3 protein, CDR3 DNA. A D gene is named only where the DNA matches it firmly. A row's size may be missing; if present it is once, few, many or a size class.

16	.	TRBJ2-7	.	TRBV4-1	CASSQGAGLAAYEQYF	TGCGCCAGCAGCCAAGGAGCAGGGCTAGCTGCTTACGAGCAGTACTTC
14	TRBD1	TRBJ2-4	.	TRBV30	CAWGDRGRDGIQYF	TGTGCCTGGGGGGACAGGGGGCGCGACGGCATTCAGTACTTC
15	TRBD2	TRBJ2-5	.	TRBV7-8	CATSEPSGRGETQYF	TGTGCCACCTCGGAACCAAGCGGGAGAGGAGAGACCCAGTACTTC
15	.	TRBJ2-7	.	TRBV28	CASSWAAVGDYEQYF	TGTGCCAGCAGTTGGGCTGCGGTAGGGGACTACGAGCAGTACTTC
13	TRBD2	TRBJ2-7	.	TRBV19	CASRETGGNEQYF	TGTGCCAGTAGGGAAACGGGAGGGAACGAGCAGTACTTC
16	TRBD1	TRBJ1-6	.	TRBV9	CASSAETGIGNSPLHF	TGTGCCAGCAGCGCCGAGACAGGGATAGGGAATTCACCCCTCCACTTT
17	.	TRBJ2-3	.	TRBV9	CASSSNFRGERTDTQYF	TGTGCCAGCAGCTCCAATTTTAGGGGGGAACGCACAGATACGCAGTATTTT
15	.	TRBJ2-3	.	TRBV4-3	CASSQATSNTDTQYF	TGCGCCAGCAGCCAGGCGACTAGTAACACAGATACGCAGTATTTT
11	.	TRBJ2-1	.	TRBV6-5	CASSYSTEQFF	TGTGCCAGCAGTTACTCGACAGAGCAGTTCTTC
15	.	TRBJ1-2	.	TRBV5-8	CASSPRTAVGYGYTF	TGTGCCAGCAGCCCAAGGACAGCAGTGGGCTATGGCTACACCTTC
13	.	TRBJ2-1	.	TRBV6-4	CASSGLAGSEQFF	TGTGCCAGCAGTGGGTTGGCGGGAAGTGAGCAGTTCTTC
15	TRBD1	TRBJ2-1	.	TRBV6-6	CASYPGQGNYNEQFF	TGTGCCAGTTATCCGGGACAGGGAAACTACAATGAGCAGTTCTTC
16	TRBD1	TRBJ2-4	.	TRBV28	CASSLYPGQDKNIQYF	TGTGCCAGCAGTTTATATCCCGGACAGGATAAAAACATTCAGTACTTC
17	TRBD2	TRBJ2-1	.	TRBV7-8	CASSLALSGTSYNEQFF	TGTGCCAGCAGCTTAGCGCTAAGCGGGACCTCCTACAATGAGCAGTTCTTC
14	.	TRBJ2-7	.	TRBV7-2	CASSLGDILYEQYF	TGTGCCAGCAGCTTAGGAGATATCCTCTACGAGCAGTACTTC
17	TRBD2	TRBJ2-2	.	TRBV9	CASSVDPSGSSVGELFF	TGTGCCAGCAGCGTAGATCCTAGCGGGAGTTCCGTCGGGGAGCTGTTTTTT
13	.	TRBJ2-1	.	TRBV7-6	CASSWGPYNEQFF	TGTGCCAGCAGCTGGGGACCTTACAATGAGCAGTTCTTC
19	TRBD2	TRBJ2-2	.	TRBV7-6	CASRPRGGTSGANTGELFF	TGTGCCAGCAGACCAAGAGGGGGGACTAGCGGGGCGAACACCGGGGAGCTGTTTTTT
13	.	TRBJ2-7	.	TRBV7-9	CASSPRTFYEQYF	TGTGCCAGCAGCCCTCGGACCTTCTACGAGCAGTACTTC
12	TRBD1	TRBJ2-7	.	TRBV28	CASGTDSYEQYF	TGTGCCAGTGGGACAGACTCCTACGAGCAGTACTTC
14	.	TRBJ2-5	.	TRBV9	CASSARDEQETQYF	TGTGCCAGCAGCGCCCGGGACGAGCAAGAGACCCAGTACTTC
16	.	TRBJ2-2	.	TRBV4-1	CASSRVDIPNTGELFF	TGCGCCAGCAGCCGGGTCGACATACCGAACACCGGGGAGCTGTTTTTT
14	.	TRBJ1-3	.	TRBV5-6	CASSPTQPGNTIYF	TGTGCCAGCAGCCCGACACAGCCTGGAAACACCATATATTTT
19	.	TRBJ1-2	.	TRBV28	CASSLYAHGRDTTNYGYTF	TGTGCCAGCAGTTTATATGCCCACGGTAGGGACACTACTAACTATGGCTACACCTTC
11	.	TRBJ2-5	.	TRBV2	CATGEGQAQYF	TGTGCCACCGGAGAGGGCCAAGCCCAGTACTTC
15	.	TRBJ2-3	.	TRBV6-6	CASSYYSEPTDTQYF	TGTGCCAGCAGTTACTATAGCGAACCCACAGATACGCAGTATTTT
13	TRBD1	TRBJ2-3	.	TRBV28	CASSTDRDGTQYF	TGTGCCAGCAGTACGGACAGGGACGGTACGCAGTATTTT
15	TRBD1	TRBJ1-2	.	TRBV19	CASSFTGDANYGYTF	TGTGCCAGTAGTTTTACAGGGGATGCTAACTATGGCTACACCTTC
13	.	TRBJ2-7	.	TRBV5-6	CASSFIGVYEQYF	TGTGCCAGCAGCTTTATAGGGGTGTACGAGCAGTACTTC
15	.	TRBJ2-1	few	TRBV9	CASSADGSSYNEQFF	TGTGCCAGCAGCGCCGACGGGAGTTCCTACAATGAGCAGTTCTTC
15	.	TRBJ2-3	.	TRBV27	CASSFLGTTTDTQYF	TGTGCCAGCAGTTTCCTTGGCACTACCACAGATACGCAGTATTTT
14	TRBD1	TRBJ2-7	.	TRBV10-3	CAISEVRGFHEQYF	TGTGCCATCAGTGAGGTCAGGGGGTTCCACGAGCAGTACTTC
12	.	TRBJ2-1	.	TRBV4-1	CASSHKGLQQFF	TGCGCCAGCAGCCACAAAGGACTCCAGCAGTTCTTC
16	.	TRBJ2-1	.	TRBV7-6	CASGGLGGGAYNEQFF	TGTGCCAGCGGGGGTTTGGGTGGGGGAGCCTACAATGAGCAGTTCTTC
12	.	TRBJ1-5	.	TRBV27	CASSFLGQPQHF	TGTGCCAGCAGTTTTTTAGGCCAGCCCCAGCATTTT
14	TRBD1	TRBJ2-7	once	TRBV18	CASSPPGQGYEQYF	TGTGCCAGCTCACCGCCGGGACAGGGCTACGAGCAGTACTTC
14	.	TRBJ2-7	.	TRBV7-6	CASSPGTSMYEQYF	TGTGCCAGCAGCCCGGGCACCTCCATGTACGAGCAGTACTTC
12	.	TRBJ2-5	.	TRBV6-1	CASRTGIETQYF	TGTGCCAGCCGGACTGGAATTGAGACCCAGTACTTC
14	TRBD1	TRBJ2-7	.	TRBV5-1	CASSLPGTGAEQYF	TGCGCCAGCAGCTTGCCCGGGACAGGGGCCGAGCAGTACTTC
16	TRBD2	TRBJ2-5	.	TRBV27	CASSFSPAGLGETQYF	TGTGCCAGCAGTTTTTCCCCAGCGGGACTTGGAGAGACCCAGTACTTC
15	.	TRBJ2-7	.	TRBV6-5	CASSYSVQASYEQYF	TGTGCCAGCAGTTACTCCGTCCAGGCCTCCTACGAGCAGTACTTC
14	TRBD1	TRBJ2-7	.	TRBV18	CASSPDRGLDEQYF	TGTGCCAGCTCACCAGACAGGGGGCTCGACGAGCAGTACTTC
15	.	TRBJ2-4	.	TRBV28	CASSTTKGAKNIQYF	TGTGCCAGCAGTACCACGAAGGGAGCCAAAAACATTCAGTACTTC
17	TRBD2	TRBJ2-3	.	TRBV5-1	CASSEVGGRVRTDTQYF	TGCGCCAGCAGCGAAGTTGGCGGGAGGGTACGGACAGATACGCAGTATTTT
17	TRBD2	TRBJ2-1	.	TRBV18	CASSPPGLAGIYNEQFF	TGTGCCAGCTCACCACCAGGGTTAGCGGGGATATACAATGAGCAGTTCTTC
13	.	TRBJ2-1	.	TRBV6-1	CASSEDPGNEQFF	TGTGCCAGCAGTGAAGACCCGGGTAATGAGCAGTTCTTC
13	.	TRBJ2-1	.	TRBV7-6	CASSLAEHAEQFF	TGTGCCAGCAGCTTAGCGGAGCACGCTGAGCAGTTCTTC
15	.	TRBJ2-7	.	TRBV9	CASSATSYPLYEQYF	TGTGCCAGCAGCGCCACTAGCTATCCCCTCTACGAGCAGTACTTC
16	.	TRBJ1-1	once	TRBV9	CASSKSRSGGGTEAFF	TGTGCCAGCAGCAAATCCAGGTCGGGGGGCGGCACTGAAGCTTTCTTT
11	.	TRBJ2-7	.	TRBV29-1	CSVVAGYEQYF	TGCAGCGTCGTTGCGGGGTACGAGCAGTACTTC
13	.	TRBJ1-5	.	TRBV5-1	CASSLVSGQPQHF	TGCGCCAGCAGCTTGGTGTCAGGGCAGCCCCAGCATTTT
14	.	TRBJ2-1	.	TRBV2	CASSDYVGGNEQFF	TGTGCCAGCAGCGACTACGTAGGGGGCAATGAGCAGTTCTTC
15	.	TRBJ2-7	.	TRBV6-1	CASSEYRGSSYEQYF	TGTGCCAGCAGTGAATATAGGGGCAGCTCCTACGAGCAGTACTTC
13	TRBD2	TRBJ2-7	.	TRBV30	CAWRGLAGGEQYF	TGTGCCTGGAGGGGACTAGCGGGAGGCGAGCAGTACTTC
17	.	TRBJ2-5	.	TRBV30	CAWSGLRAGWYQETQYF	TGTGCCTGGAGTGGTTTGAGAGCAGGGTGGTACCAAGAGACCCAGTACTTC
16	TRBD2	TRBJ2-7	once	TRBV27	CASSLLGTSGTLEQYF	TGTGCCAGCAGTTTACTAGGGACTAGCGGGACGCTCGAGCAGTACTTC
12	.	TRBJ1-1	few	TRBV7-9	CASRILETEAFF	TGTGCCAGCAGGATCTTGGAGACTGAAGCTTTCTTT
14	TRBD1	TRBJ2-7	.	TRBV7-9	CASSFRDRVYEQYF	TGTGCCAGCAGCTTCAGGGACAGGGTCTACGAGCAGTACTTC